This is a list of T cell receptor beta chains from one sample in a study of blood T cell repertoires in COVID-19. Only in-frame clones appear in the TCRdb table, and some are missing; sequencing was by immunoSEQ multiplex PCR. The data hold 35,000 to 55,000 clones, with about two thirds observed a single time. Sequences were obtained from peripheral blood. The receptors derive from a man older than 75 with acute or convalescent COVID-19. CDR3s include the opening cysteine and the closing phenylalanine or tryptophan. A D gene is named only where the DNA matches it firmly. Size tells how often a clone was seen (once, few, many) or the class of an expanded clone, and some rows leave it out.

j_gene	abundance	d_gene	len	v_gene	CDR3nt	CDR3aa
TRBJ1-1	NA	NA	16	TRBV15	TGTGCCACCAGCAGAGATGCGGGGACCGGAGGGTTAAAAGCTTTCTTT	CATSRDAGTGGLKAFF
TRBJ1-1	NA	TRBD1	16	TRBV19	TGTGCCAGTAGGATCAACAGGGGAACTATGAACACTGAAGCTTTCTTT	CASRINRGTMNTEAFF
TRBJ2-7	NA	NA	11	TRBV13	TGTGCCAGCAGCTCCCAATACAGGGTTACCTTC	CASSSQYRVTF
TRBJ2-7	NA	NA	12	TRBV19	TGTGCCAGTAGTATAGGAGCCAACGAGCAGTACTTC	CASSIGANEQYF
TRBJ2-3	NA	TRBD2	17	TRBV3-1/TRBV3-2	TGTGCCAGCAGCCATAGACTAGCGGGGGGGGATGCAGATACGCAGTATTTT	CASSHRLAGGDADTQYF
TRBJ1-6	NA	NA	13	TRBV30	TGTGCCTGGAGTCGCCAGGATAATTCACCCCTCCACTTT	CAWSRQDNSPLHF
TRBJ1-6	NA	TRBD1	15	TRBV5-4	TGTGCCAGCAGCTTAGATCAGGGGGGAAATTCACCCCTCCACTTT	CASSLDQGGNSPLHF
TRBJ1-2	NA	TRBD1	15	TRBV6-5	TGTGCCAGCAGTCACAAAACGGACAGGGAGGCTGGCTACACCTTC	CASSHKTDREAGYTF
TRBJ1-5	NA	TRBD1	15	TRBV16	TGTGCCAGCAGCCAACAGACAGGGGTGGGCCAGCCCCAGCATTTT	CASSQQTGVGQPQHF
TRBJ2-5	few	TRBD1	14	TRBV5-4	TGTGCCAGCAGCTTGGGGACAGGGGAAGAGACCCAGTACTTC	CASSLGTGEETQYF
TRBJ2-7	NA	NA	13	TRBV11-3	TGTGCCAGCAGCAAAAGGGAATCAGGGGAGCAGTACTTC	CASSKRESGEQYF
TRBJ1-2	NA	NA	12	TRBV7-9	TGTGCCAGCAGCTTCATGGAGAACGGCTACACCTTC	CASSFMENGYTF
TRBJ2-1	NA	TRBD2	15	TRBV6-5	TGTGCCAGCAGTTCGGGACTAGCGGGAAATAATGAGCAGTTCTTC	CASSSGLAGNNEQFF
TRBJ2-7	NA	NA	15	TRBV6-1	TGTGCCAGCAGTGAATTAGCAGTGAGCTCCTACGAGCAGTACTTC	CASSELAVSSYEQYF
TRBJ2-3	NA	TRBD2	17	TRBV3-1/TRBV3-2	TGTGCCAGCAGCCAAGGACTAGCGGGGGTGTTTACAGATACGCAGTATTTT	CASSQGLAGVFTDTQYF
TRBJ2-1	few	TRBD1	20	TRBV5-1	TGCGCCAGCAGCTTGGTCGGCGGGCAGGGGGCTAGGGCGCGGTACAATGAGCAGTTCTTC	CASSLVGGQGARARYNEQFF
TRBJ1-6	few	TRBD1	14	TRBV5-1	TGCGCCAGCAGAACCGGGACAGGGTATTCACCCCTCCACTTT	CASRTGTGYSPLHF
TRBJ1-1	few	TRBD1	13	TRBV6-5	TGTGCCAGCAGTTTCAGCAGGGGGTATGAAGCTTTCTTT	CASSFSRGYEAFF
TRBJ2-7	NA	NA	13	TRBV7-2	TGTGCCAGCAGCACCTCGAGGAATTACGAGCAGTACTTC	CASSTSRNYEQYF
TRBJ2-7	NA	NA	14	TRBV11-2	TGTGCCAGCAGCTCCTTTGCGGGCGGATTTGAGCAGTACTTC	CASSSFAGGFEQYF
TRBJ2-7	NA	TRBD2	16	TRBV5-1	TGCGCCAGCCGACTTGAAGCGGGAGGGCCAAGGTACGAGCAGTACTTC	CASRLEAGGPRYEQYF
TRBJ1-1	NA	NA	14	TRBV7-2	TGTGCCAGCAACCCCCACCTGGCGGGGACTGAAGCTTTCTTT	CASNPHLAGTEAFF
TRBJ1-6	NA	TRBD1	14	TRBV7-8	TGTGCCAGCAGCAATACAGGGGTCGGCTCACCCCTCCACTTT	CASSNTGVGSPLHF
TRBJ2-3	NA	NA	15	TRBV19	TGTGCCAGTAGGTCTTGGGAGGGGGACACAGATACGCAGTATTTT	CASRSWEGDTDTQYF
TRBJ1-2	few	NA	14	TRBV19	TGTGCCAGTATTGGAGACAGGACAATCTATGGCTACACCTTC	CASIGDRTIYGYTF
TRBJ2-7	NA	TRBD2	14	TRBV7-9	TGTGCCAGCACCCCAGGACTAGCGGGGGTCGAGCAGTACTTC	CASTPGLAGVEQYF
TRBJ2-2	NA	NA	14	TRBV30	TGTGCCTGGAGTGTACTCCGGACAACCGGGGAGCTGTTTTTT	CAWSVLRTTGELFF
TRBJ2-1	NA	NA	15	TRBV9	TGTGCCAGCAGCGTTAGCGCAGGCTTCTACAATGAGCAGTTCTTC	CASSVSAGFYNEQFF
TRBJ2-1	few	TRBD1	17	TRBV7-8	TGTGCCAGCAGCCCGAGTCCGGGCAGGGGGACGGGTAATGAGCAGTTCTTC	CASSPSPGRGTGNEQFF
TRBJ2-1	few	NA	13	TRBV7-9	TGTGCCAGCAGCAGCGGACCCGCTAATGAGCAGTTCTTC	CASSSGPANEQFF
TRBJ1-2	medium-sized	TRBD1	14	TRBV10-3	TGTGCCACTACCGGGACAGGGAGTAACTATGGCTACACCTTC	CATTGTGSNYGYTF
TRBJ2-1	NA	TRBD2	15	TRBV19	TGTGCCAGCCGCCGGCGGCTAGCGGGGGACAATGAGCAGTTCTTC	CASRRRLAGDNEQFF
TRBJ2-3	NA	TRBD2	13	TRBV29-1	TGCAGCACTAGCGGGGAGATTACAGATACGCAGTATTTT	CSTSGEITDTQYF
TRBJ1-2	once	NA	17	TRBV3-1/TRBV3-2	TGTGCCAGCAGCCAAGACCAACGGGGGACCCGAGATCCGGGCTACACCTTC	CASSQDQRGTRDPGYTF
TRBJ1-2	NA	NA	17	TRBV4-3	TGCGCCAGCAGCCAAGAGGGTGGGGCAGGGACTAACTATGGCTACACCTTC	CASSQEGGAGTNYGYTF
TRBJ2-2	NA	TRBD2	16	TRBV7-7	TGTGCTAGCAGCTTAGCGTCTACGCGGGGGACCGGGGAGCTGTTTTTT	CASSLASTRGTGELFF
TRBJ1-2	NA	NA	15	TRBV27	TGTGCCAGCAGTTTATATGGGGGGAATAACTATGGCTACACCTTC	CASSLYGGNNYGYTF
TRBJ1-6	NA	NA	13	TRBV29-1	TGCAGCGTTAGTCGACAGAATAATTCACCCCTCCACTTT	CSVSRQNNSPLHF
TRBJ2-7	NA	NA	14	TRBV5-4	TGTGCCAGCAGCGGAAGGGACAACTCCTACGAGCAGTACTTC	CASSGRDNSYEQYF
TRBJ2-5	NA	TRBD1	18	TRBV7-2	TGTGCCAGCAGCTTAGATTTTGTATTGACAGGGGGCGGGGAGACCCAGTACTTC	CASSLDFVLTGGGETQYF
TRBJ2-7	NA	TRBD2	15	TRBV10-3	TGTGCCATCAGTGCCAGTAGCGGGAGGGCGGGAGAGCAGTACTTC	CAISASSGRAGEQYF
TRBJ1-1	NA	TRBD1	15	TRBV27	TGTGCCAGCAGTTTTCGGACAGGGGTGAACACTGAAGCTTTCTTT	CASSFRTGVNTEAFF
TRBJ2-7	NA	TRBD2	14	TRBV30	TGTGCCTGGAGTGCCGGGACTAGCGGGTTGAAGCAGTACTTC	CAWSAGTSGLKQYF
TRBJ2-1	once	NA	15	TRBV5-5	TGTGCCAGCAGCTTGAATAGGGGGACCTACAATGAGCAGTTCTTC	CASSLNRGTYNEQFF
TRBJ1-1	NA	TRBD1	15	TRBV14	TGTGCCAGCAGCTTTCGGACAGGGGCGGTCACTGAAGCTTTCTTT	CASSFRTGAVTEAFF
TRBJ2-7	NA	NA	16	TRBV15	TGTGCCACCAGCAGAGTAGAGGCAGCGAAATCTAACGAGCAGTACTTC	CATSRVEAAKSNEQYF
TRBJ2-1	NA	TRBD2	18	TRBV5-1	TGCGCCAGCAGCCCCCGACTAGCGGGGGATAGCTCCTACAATGAGCAGTTCTTC	CASSPRLAGDSSYNEQFF
TRBJ1-2	NA	NA	15	TRBV30	TGTGCCTGGAGTGTATCCTACAGGGTGAACTATGGCTACACCTTC	CAWSVSYRVNYGYTF
TRBJ1-1	NA	TRBD1	14	TRBV5-1	TGCGCCAGCAGCTTGGATGGGACAGGGGGATTCGCTTTCTTT	CASSLDGTGGFAFF
TRBJ1-4	NA	NA	14	TRBV6-5	TGTGCCAGCAGTCAGATCTTCGGGGGTGAAAAACTGTTTTTT	CASSQIFGGEKLFF
TRBJ1-1	few	NA	15	TRBV28	TGTGCCAGCAGTTTAATCTATAGCGGGACCGGACAAGCTTTCTTT	CASSLIYSGTGQAFF
TRBJ2-7	few	NA	15	TRBV14	TGTGCCAGCAGCCAACAACCGACAGTTCTATACGAGCAGTACTTC	CASSQQPTVLYEQYF
TRBJ1-6	NA	NA	15	TRBV9	TGTGCCAGCAGCGCGGGCGGACAGAGGAATTCACCCCTCCACTTT	CASSAGGQRNSPLHF